The rows below give T cell receptor beta chains drawn from one sample of a study of neoadjuvant anti-PD-1 for oral cavity cancer. Profiling relied on immunoSEQ multiplex PCR, and the TCRdb table lists in-frame clones only, not all of them. Among 75,000 or so clones listed, more than 80% were seen once. Specimen: PBMCs, collected before nivolumab (anti-PD-1) treatment. The receptors derive from a person aged 35-80 years with oral cavity squamous cell carcinoma. Both conserved end residues are part of each CDR3. The D gene is left open where the match is weak. Size is stated for part of the rows, as once, few or many counts, or as a class when the clone is expanded.

.	TRBV6-1	TRBJ2-3	.	CASSEALRGDTQYF	TGTGCCAGCAGTGAAGCGCTTCGGGGAGATACGCAGTATTTT
.	TRBV5-6	TRBJ1-5	.	CASSSGDNQPQHF	TGTGCCAGCAGCTCAGGGGACAATCAGCCCCAGCATTTT
TRBD2	TRBV6-1	TRBJ2-3	.	CASSPLAVGVDTQYF	TGTGCCAGCAGTCCACTAGCGGTGGGGGTAGATACGCAGTATTTT
TRBD2	TRBV9	TRBJ2-3	.	CASSVGLASTDTQYF	TGTGCCAGCAGCGTGGGACTAGCTAGCACAGATACGCAGTATTTT
.	TRBV27	TRBJ2-7	.	CASSPSVPSYEQYF	TGTGCCAGCTCCCCCAGCGTTCCCTCCTACGAGCAGTACTTC
TRBD1	TRBV10-3	TRBJ2-3	.	CAISGRDRVDTQYF	TGTGCCATCAGCGGCCGGGACAGGGTAGATACGCAGTATTTT
.	TRBV25-1	TRBJ2-2	.	CASSEWGAGELFF	TGTGCCAGCAGTGAGTGGGGGGCCGGGGAGCTGTTTTTT
.	TRBV28	TRBJ2-4	.	CASSPRGRQAIQYF	TGTGCCAGCAGTCCCCGCGGGCGCCAAGCTATTCAGTACTTC
TRBD1	TRBV6-5	TRBJ1-2	.	CASRRDRAGYTF	TGTGCCAGCAGACGGGACAGGGCTGGCTACACCTTC
.	TRBV5-1	TRBJ2-7	.	CASSPPADPLEQYF	TGCGCCAGCAGCCCCCCCGCTGACCCCCTCGAGCAGTACTTC
.	TRBV29-1	TRBJ1-1	.	CSSLQGGRNTEAFF	TGCAGCTCTTTGCAAGGGGGGAGGAACACTGAAGCTTTCTTT
.	TRBV29-1	TRBJ1-4	.	CSGRGGSNEKLFF	TGCAGCGGGCGGGGGGGATCTAATGAAAAACTGTTTTTT
TRBD2	TRBV11-2	TRBJ2-7	.	CASSLEAGVGEQYF	TGTGCCAGCAGTCTAGAAGCGGGAGTAGGTGAGCAGTACTTC
.	TRBV19	TRBJ2-2	.	CASSISNLAGELFF	TGTGCCAGTAGTATCTCAAACCTCGCCGGGGAGCTGTTTTTT
.	TRBV9	TRBJ2-3	once	CASSALQGADTQYF	TGTGCCAGCAGCGCTCTGCAAGGGGCAGATACGCAGTATTTT
.	TRBV25-1	TRBJ1-5	.	CASSWAGRHQPQHF	TGTGCCAGCAGTTGGGCGGGGAGGCATCAGCCCCAGCATTTT
.	TRBV7-2	TRBJ1-5	few	CASSSQISNQPQHF	TGTGCCAGCAGCTCACAGATTAGCAATCAGCCCCAGCATTTT
.	TRBV11-2	TRBJ1-5	.	CASSLEGEGQPQHF	TGTGCCAGCAGCTTAGAGGGGGAAGGTCAGCCCCAGCATTTT
.	TRBV15	TRBJ1-5	.	CATSTEGIQPQHF	TGTGCCACCAGCACGGAGGGTATTCAGCCCCAGCATTTT
.	TRBV5-4	TRBJ1-1	.	CASSLGVSEAFF	TGTGCCAGCAGCTTAGGAGTTTCCGAAGCTTTCTTT
.	TRBV6-6	TRBJ2-5	.	CASSYSEETQYF	TGTGCCAGCAGTTACTCAGAAGAGACCCAGTACTTC
.	TRBV19	TRBJ2-7	.	CASGQGPFYEQYF	TGTGCCAGTGGGCAGGGTCCCTTCTACGAGCAGTACTTC
.	TRBV6-1	TRBJ1-2	.	CASSESGGAMANYGYTF	TGTGCCAGCAGTGAATCCGGGGGCGCGATGGCTAACTATGGCTACACCTTC